The next 7 T cell receptor beta chains were all read from a single sample in a study of PD-1 blockade in classical Hodgkin lymphoma. Generated by immunoSEQ multiplex PCR, the TCRdb table keeps only in-frame clones and is missing some. This sample has under 60,000 clones, with roughly 66% found just once. The patients all showed relapse after autologous stem cell transplantation, while their brentuximab vedotin exposure varied. The material was peripheral blood mononuclear cells (PBMCs), obtained before the second cycle of nivolumab. Source of these receptors: a human donor with classical Hodgkin lymphoma.

This sequence joins TRBV2 and TRBJ1-3; maybe TRBD1 (5 bases). CDR1 is SNHLY and CDR2 is FYNNEI in the germline V gene. The CDR3 runs to 13 residues. The V end lost 4 bases, the J end lost 4 bases, and 8 bases lay between the germline ends. The CDR3 is CASSGQLGNTIYF. The CDR3 region has the DNA TGTGCCAGCAGTGGACAGCTCGGAAACACCATATATTTT.

This clone has only one observation. At one end the junction does not follow the germline gene, possibly because of a read error. Other DNA variants within this sample encode the same CDR3. The V call is TRBV6-1, the J call TRBJ1-5, with TRBD1 as a possible D gene (6 bases). The CDR3 has 14 amino acids. Germline-derived CDR1 and CDR2 are MNHNS and SASEGT. CDR3 sequence: CASTPQGGNQPQHF. The CDR3, as DNA: TGCGCCAGCACCCCACAGGGCGGGAATCAGCCCCAGCATTTT.

The chain links TRBV19 to TRBJ2-6; the D is unclear. The germline CDR1 and CDR2 sequences are LNHDA and SQIVND (reference sequence). The CDR3 contains 12 residues. V gave up 4 bases and J gave up 2 bases, with 0 bases separating them. CDR3 in DNA: TGTGCCAGTAGTACTGGGGCCAACGTCCTGACTTTC. Translation gives CASSTGANVLTF.

The chain employs TRBV28 and TRBJ1-2; no clear D gene. The CDR3 has 17 amino acids. Germline V gene lookup returns CDR1 MDHEN and CDR2 SYDVKM. Trimming left V 3 bases short and J 7 bases short, with 24 bases between. The CDR3 is CASSFPPGGDRSSGYTF. DNA for the CDR3: TGTGCCAGCAGTTTCCCTCCGGGCGGGGATCGTTCTTCTGGCTACACCTTC.

This rearrangement joins TRBV29-1 to TRBJ1-1, with D perhaps matching TRBD1 (5 bases). V dropped 4 bases and J dropped 1 base, with 10 bases sitting between them. CDR3 length: 13 residues. Germline lookup yields CDR1 SQVTM and CDR2 ANQGSEA. Written as DNA, the CDR3 is TGCAGCGTTGTTATTGGGACGAACACTGAAGCTTTCTTT. This translates into CSVVIGTNTEAFF.

The chain is built from TRBV19 and TRBJ2-3; TRBD2 matches 11 bases. After removal of 4 bases from V and 2 bases from J, the junction contained 5 bases not matched to a gene. Germline lookup yields CDR1 LNHDA and CDR2 SQIVND (reference sequence). The CDR3 covers 16 residues. CDR3 protein: CASSKLAGAFTDTQYF. The CDR3 DNA is TGTGCCAGTAGTAAACTAGCGGGAGCATTCACAGATACGCAGTATTTT.

CDR3: CASSFGLNEQFF. DNA for the CDR3: TGTGCCAGCAGCTTTGGGCTCAATGAGCAGTTCTTC. This rearrangement joins TRBV5-6 to TRBJ2-1; D is ambiguous. CDR1 is SGHDT and CDR2 is YYEEEE in the germline V gene. This CDR3 comprises 12 residues. Trimming stripped 2 bases from V and 6 bases from J, with 6 bases between.